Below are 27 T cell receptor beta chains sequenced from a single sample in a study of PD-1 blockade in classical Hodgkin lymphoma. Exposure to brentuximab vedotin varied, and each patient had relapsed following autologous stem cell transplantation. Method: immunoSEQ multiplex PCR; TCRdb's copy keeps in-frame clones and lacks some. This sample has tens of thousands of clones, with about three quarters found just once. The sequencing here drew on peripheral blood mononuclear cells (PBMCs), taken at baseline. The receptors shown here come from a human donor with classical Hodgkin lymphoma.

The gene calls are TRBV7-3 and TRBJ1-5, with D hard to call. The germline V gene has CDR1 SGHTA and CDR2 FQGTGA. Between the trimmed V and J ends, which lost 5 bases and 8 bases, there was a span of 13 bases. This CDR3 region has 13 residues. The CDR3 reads CASSAPGREPQHF. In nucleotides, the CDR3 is TGTGCCAGCAGCGCGCCCGGGCGGGAGCCCCAGCATTTT.

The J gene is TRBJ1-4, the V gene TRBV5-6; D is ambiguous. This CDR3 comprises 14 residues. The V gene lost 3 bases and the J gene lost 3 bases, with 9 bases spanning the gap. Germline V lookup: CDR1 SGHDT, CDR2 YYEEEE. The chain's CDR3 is CASSSDGPNEKLFF. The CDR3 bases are TGTGCCAGCAGCTCTGACGGGCCTAATGAAAAACTGTTTTTT. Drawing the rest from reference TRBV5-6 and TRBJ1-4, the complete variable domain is DAGVTQSPTHLIKTRGQQVTLRCSPKSGHDTVSWYQQALGQGPQFIFQYYEEEERQRGNFPDRFSGHQFPNYSSELNVNALLLGDSALYLCASSSDGPNEKLFFGSGTQLSVL.

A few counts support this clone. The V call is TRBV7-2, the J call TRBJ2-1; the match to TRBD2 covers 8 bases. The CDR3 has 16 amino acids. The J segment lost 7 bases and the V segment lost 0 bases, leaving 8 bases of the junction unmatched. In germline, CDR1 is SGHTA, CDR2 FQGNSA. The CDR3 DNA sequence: TGTGCCAGCAGCTTAGCGTCGGGGGGGGCCGGGAATGAGCAGTTCTTC. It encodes CASSLASGGAGNEQFF.

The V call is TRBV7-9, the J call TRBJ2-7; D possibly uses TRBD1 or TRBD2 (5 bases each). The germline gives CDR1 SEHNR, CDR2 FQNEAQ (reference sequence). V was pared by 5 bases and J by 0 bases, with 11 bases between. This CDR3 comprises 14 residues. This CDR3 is CASSHDGASYEQYF. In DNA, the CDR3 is TGTGCCAGCAGCCACGACGGGGCCTCCTACGAGCAGTACTTC.

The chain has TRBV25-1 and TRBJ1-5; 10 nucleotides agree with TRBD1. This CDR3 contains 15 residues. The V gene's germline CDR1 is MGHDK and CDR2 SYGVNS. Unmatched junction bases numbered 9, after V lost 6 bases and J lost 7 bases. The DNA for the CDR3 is TGTGCCAGCAGCCAGACAGGGGGCGCCGGGCAGCCCCAGCATTTT. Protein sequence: CASSQTGGAGQPQHF.

CDR3 loop: CASSLGGRLVTEAFF. DNA for the CDR3: TGTGCCAGCAGTTTGGGGGGGCGCCTGGTCACTGAAGCTTTCTTT. V gene TRBV28 combines with J gene TRBJ1-1; the D gene is possibly TRBD1 (6 bases). The CDR3 has 15 amino acids. Germline values: CDR1 MDHEN, CDR2 SYDVKM. Trimming shortened V by 3 bases and J by 4 bases, and 15 bases separated the two germline ends.

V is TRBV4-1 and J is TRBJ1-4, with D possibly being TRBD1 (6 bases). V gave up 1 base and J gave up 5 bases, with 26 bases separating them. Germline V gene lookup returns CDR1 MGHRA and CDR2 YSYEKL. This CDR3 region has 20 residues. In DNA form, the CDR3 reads TGCGCCAGCAGCCAAGTGGGCGGCCCCCCAAGGGGGAAATGGAATGAAAAACTGTTTTTT. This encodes CASSQVGGPPRGKWNEKLFF.

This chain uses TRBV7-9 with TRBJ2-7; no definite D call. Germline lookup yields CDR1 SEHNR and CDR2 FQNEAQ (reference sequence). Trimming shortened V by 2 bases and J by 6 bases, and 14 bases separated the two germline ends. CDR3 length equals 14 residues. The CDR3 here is CASSLLVGPGEQYF. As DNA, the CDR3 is TGTGCCAGCAGCTTATTAGTAGGGCCCGGCGAGCAGTACTTC.

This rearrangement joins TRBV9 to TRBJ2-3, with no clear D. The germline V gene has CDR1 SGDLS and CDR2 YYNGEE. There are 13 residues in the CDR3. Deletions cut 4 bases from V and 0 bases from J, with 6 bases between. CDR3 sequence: CASSPPSTDTQYF. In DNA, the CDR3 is TGTGCCAGCAGCCCCCCGAGCACAGATACGCAGTATTTT.

CDR3 DNA: TGTGCCAGCAGTTTCCATCAGGGAGGGGGCACAGATACGCAGTATTTT. It translates to CASSFHQGGGTDTQYF. The chain couples TRBV27 to TRBJ2-3; 7 bases line up with TRBD2. Germline V gene lookup returns CDR1 MNHEY and CDR2 SMNVEV (reference sequence). This CDR3 contains 16 residues. Unmatched junction bases numbered 7, after V lost 3 bases and J lost 1 base.

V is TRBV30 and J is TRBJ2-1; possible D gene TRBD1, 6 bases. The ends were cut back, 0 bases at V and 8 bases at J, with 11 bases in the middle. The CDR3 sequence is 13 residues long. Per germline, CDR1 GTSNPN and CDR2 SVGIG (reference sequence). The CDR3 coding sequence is TGTGCCTGGAGTGTGGGCAGGGGCGATGAGCAGTTCTTC. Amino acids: CAWSVGRGDEQFF.

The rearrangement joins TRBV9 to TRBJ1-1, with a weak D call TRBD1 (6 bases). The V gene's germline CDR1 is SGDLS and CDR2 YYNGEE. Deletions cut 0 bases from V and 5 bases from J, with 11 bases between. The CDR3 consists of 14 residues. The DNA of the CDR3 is TGTGCCAGCAGCGTAGGACAGGTATTTACTGAAGCTTTCTTT. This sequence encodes CASSVGQVFTEAFF.

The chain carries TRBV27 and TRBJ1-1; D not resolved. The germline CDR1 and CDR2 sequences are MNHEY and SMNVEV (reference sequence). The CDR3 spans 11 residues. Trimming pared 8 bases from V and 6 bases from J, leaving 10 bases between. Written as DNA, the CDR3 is TGTGCCAGCGGCGACTGGTCTGAAGCTTTCTTT. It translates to CASGDWSEAFF.

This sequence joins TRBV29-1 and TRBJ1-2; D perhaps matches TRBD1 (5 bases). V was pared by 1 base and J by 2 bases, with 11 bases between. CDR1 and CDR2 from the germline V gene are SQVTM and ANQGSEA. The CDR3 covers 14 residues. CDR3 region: CSVEGGRENYGYTF. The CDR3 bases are TGCAGCGTTGAAGGAGGCAGGGAAAACTATGGCTACACCTTC.

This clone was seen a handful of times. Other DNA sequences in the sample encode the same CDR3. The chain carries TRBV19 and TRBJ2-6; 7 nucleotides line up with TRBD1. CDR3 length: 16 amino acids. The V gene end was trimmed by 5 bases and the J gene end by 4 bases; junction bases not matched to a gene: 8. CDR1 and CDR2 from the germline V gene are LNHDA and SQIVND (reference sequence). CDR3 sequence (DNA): TGTGCCAGTAGTCTGAACAGGGGTTCAGGGGCCAACGTCCTGACTTTC. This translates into CASSLNRGSGANVLTF.

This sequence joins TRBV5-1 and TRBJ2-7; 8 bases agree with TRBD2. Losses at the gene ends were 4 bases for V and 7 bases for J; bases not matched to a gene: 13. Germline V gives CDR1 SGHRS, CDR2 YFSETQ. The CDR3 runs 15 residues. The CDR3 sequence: CASSPSTGGPREQYF. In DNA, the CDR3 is TGCGCCAGCAGCCCCTCGACGGGAGGGCCGCGGGAGCAGTACTTC.

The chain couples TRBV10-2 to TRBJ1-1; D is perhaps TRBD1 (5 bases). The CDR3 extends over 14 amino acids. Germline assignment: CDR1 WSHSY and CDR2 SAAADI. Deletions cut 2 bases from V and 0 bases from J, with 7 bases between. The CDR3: CASSEEGVNTEAFF. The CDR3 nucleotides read TGCGCCAGCAGTGAGGAAGGGGTGAACACTGAAGCTTTCTTT.

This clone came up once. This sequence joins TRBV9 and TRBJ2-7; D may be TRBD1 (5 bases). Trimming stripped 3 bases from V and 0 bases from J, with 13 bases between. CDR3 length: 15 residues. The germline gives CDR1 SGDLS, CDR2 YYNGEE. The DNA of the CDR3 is TGTGCCAGCAGCGCCCAAGGGGTTTTCTCCTACGAGCAGTACTTC. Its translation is CASSAQGVFSYEQYF.

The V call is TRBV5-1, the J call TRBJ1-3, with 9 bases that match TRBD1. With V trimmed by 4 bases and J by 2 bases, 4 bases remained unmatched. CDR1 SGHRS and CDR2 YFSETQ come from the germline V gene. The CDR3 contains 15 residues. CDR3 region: CASSDWTGAGNTIYF. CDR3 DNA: TGCGCCAGCAGCGATTGGACAGGGGCTGGAAACACCATATATTTT.

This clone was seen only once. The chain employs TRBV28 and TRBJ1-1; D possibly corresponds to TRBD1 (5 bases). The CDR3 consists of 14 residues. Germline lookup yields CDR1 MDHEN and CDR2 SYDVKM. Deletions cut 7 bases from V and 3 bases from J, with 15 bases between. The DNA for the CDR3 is TGTGCCAGCAACGTCGTGGGGCTGGACACTGAAGCTTTCTTT. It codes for CASNVVGLDTEAFF. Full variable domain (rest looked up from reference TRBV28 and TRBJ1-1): DVKVTQSSRYLVKRTGEKVFLECVQDMDHENMFWYRQDPGLGLRLIYFSYDVKMKEKGDIPEGYSVSREKKERFSLILESASTNQTSMYLCASNVVGLDTEAFFGQGTRLTVV.

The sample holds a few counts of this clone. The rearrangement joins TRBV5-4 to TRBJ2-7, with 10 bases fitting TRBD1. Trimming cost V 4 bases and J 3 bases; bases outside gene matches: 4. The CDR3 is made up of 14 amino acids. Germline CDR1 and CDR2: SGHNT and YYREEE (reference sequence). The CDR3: CASSLDRGNYEQYF. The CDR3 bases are TGTGCCAGCAGCCTGGACAGGGGGAACTACGAGCAGTACTTC. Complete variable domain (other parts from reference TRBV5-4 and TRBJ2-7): ETGVTQSPTHLIKTRGQQVTLRCSSQSGHNTVSWYQQALGQGPQFIFQYYREEENGRGNFPPRFSGLQFPNYSSELNVNALELDDSALYLCASSLDRGNYEQYFGPGTRLTVT.

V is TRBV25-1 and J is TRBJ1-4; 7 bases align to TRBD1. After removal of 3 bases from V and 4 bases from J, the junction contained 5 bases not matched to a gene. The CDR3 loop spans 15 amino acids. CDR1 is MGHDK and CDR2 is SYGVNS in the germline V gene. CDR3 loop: CASSDRDRVNEKLFF. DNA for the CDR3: TGTGCCAGCAGTGATCGCGACAGGGTTAATGAAAAACTGTTTTTT.

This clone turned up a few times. DNA for the CDR3: TGTGCCAGCAGCTTACTTGCGGGAGGGCCTTACAATGAGCAGTTCTTC. Translation gives CASSLLAGGPYNEQFF. The rearrangement joins TRBV7-3 to TRBJ2-1; 9 positions agree with TRBD2. Trimming cost V 2 bases and J 4 bases; bases outside gene matches: 6. This CDR3 comprises 16 residues. CDR1 and CDR2 from the germline V gene are SGHTA and FQGTGA.

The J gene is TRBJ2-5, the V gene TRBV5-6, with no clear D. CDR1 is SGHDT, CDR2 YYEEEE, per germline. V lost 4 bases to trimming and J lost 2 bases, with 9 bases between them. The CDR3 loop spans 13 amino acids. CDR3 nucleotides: TGTGCCAGCAGCCTTCTCGGACAAGAGACCCAGTACTTC. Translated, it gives CASSLLGQETQYF.

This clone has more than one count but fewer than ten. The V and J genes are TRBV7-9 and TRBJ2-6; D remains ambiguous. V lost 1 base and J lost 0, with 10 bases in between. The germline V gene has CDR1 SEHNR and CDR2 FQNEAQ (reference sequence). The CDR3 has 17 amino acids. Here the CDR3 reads CASSLEGLRSGANVLTF. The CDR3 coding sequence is TGTGCCAGCAGCTTAGAGGGTCTCCGCTCTGGGGCCAACGTCCTGACTTTC.

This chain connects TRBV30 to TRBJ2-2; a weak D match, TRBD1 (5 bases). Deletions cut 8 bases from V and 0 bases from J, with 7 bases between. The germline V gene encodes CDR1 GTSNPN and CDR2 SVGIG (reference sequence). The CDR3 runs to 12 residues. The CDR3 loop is CAQTANTGELFF. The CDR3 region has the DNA TGTGCCCAGACAGCGAACACCGGGGAGCTGTTTTTT.

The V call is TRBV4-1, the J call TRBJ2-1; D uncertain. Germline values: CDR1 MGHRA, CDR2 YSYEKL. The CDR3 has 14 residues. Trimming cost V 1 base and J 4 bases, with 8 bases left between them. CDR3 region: CASSQGAAYNEQFF. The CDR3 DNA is TGCGCCAGCAGCCAAGGGGCCGCATACAATGAGCAGTTCTTC.